Presented here are 6 T cell receptor beta chains from one specimen sequenced in a study of cytomegalovirus exposure and HLA in healthy donors (dated by TCRdb to 2015 to 2018). The method was the immunoSEQ multiplex PCR assay. A mixture of 60 forward primers for TCR Vbeta segments and 13 reverse primers for TCR Jbeta segments was used in the multiplex PCR. TCRdb retrieved this table from immuneACCESS and kept in-frame rearrangements only. Not all clones are present; in checked studies, unresolved V genes account for under half, and no reason is known for the remainder. This sample gives 100,000 to 150,000 clones in total; roughly 74% of them show up just once. Of the sample, 3% to 4.5% falls within the top ten clones. Sequencing was performed on PBMCs. Receptors were obtained from a man between 35 and 55 years old in good health and CMV-seronegative.

The CDR3 here is CASSIGTRASQYF. DNA of the CDR3: TGTGCCAGTAGTATCGGGACAAGGGCCTCTCAGTACTTC. The gene calls are TRBV19 and TRBJ2-4, with D tentatively TRBD1 (6 bases). Trimming took off 3 bases at V and 12 bases at J, with 15 bases between the two ends. This CDR3 has 13 residues. Germline V gene data show CDR1 as LNHDA and CDR2 as SQIVND (reference sequence).

V is TRBV4-1 and J is TRBJ2-5, with D perhaps TRBD2 (6 bases). V lost 8 bases to trimming and J lost 4 bases, with 17 bases between them. Per germline, CDR1 MGHRA and CDR2 YSYEKL. The CDR3 has 14 amino acids. The CDR3 DNA follows: TGCGCCAGCGGTCGCACGGGACTGCCAGAGACCCAGTACTTC. Translation gives CASGRTGLPETQYF.

V gene TRBV7-2 combines with J gene TRBJ2-3; 7 bases map to TRBD1. CDR3 length: 14 residues. The junction had 8 bases not matched to a gene; V was cut back by 1 base and J by 10 bases. Per germline, CDR1 SGHTA and CDR2 FQGNSA. CDR3 in DNA: TGTGCCAGCAGCTTAGGACAGGGATTTTGGGCGCAGTATTTT. As protein: CASSLGQGFWAQYF.

This sequence joins TRBV5-8 and TRBJ1-5; D unresolved. V lost 4 bases and J lost 7, with 15 bases in between. The CDR3 runs to 14 residues. In germline, CDR1 is SGHTS, CDR2 YDEGEE. The CDR3 loop is CASSVRGFGQPQHF. The CDR3 bases are TGTGCCAGCAGCGTTCGGGGTTTCGGGCAGCCCCAGCATTTT.

The V gene is TRBV6-5, the J gene TRBJ2-7; 7 bases map to TRBD1. Germline V gene sequence: CDR1 MNHEY, CDR2 SVGAGI. This CDR3 has 14 amino acids. V trimming: 2 bases; J trimming: 2 bases; junction bases outside the gene matches: 3. The DNA of the CDR3 is TGTGCCAGCAGTTACGGGCAGGGGGCCTACGAGCAGTACTTC. As protein: CASSYGQGAYEQYF.

The chain combines TRBV10-3 with TRBJ1-3; D perhaps matches TRBD1 (6 bases). V was clipped by 5 bases and J by 0 bases, with 8 bases between them. There are 14 residues in the CDR3. The V gene's germline CDR1 is ENHRY and CDR2 SYGVKD. CDR3 bases: TGTGCCATCAGTTCGACAGGCTCTGGAAACACCATATATTTT. Encoded protein: CAISSTGSGNTIYF.